These 25 T cell receptor beta chains came from one sample sequenced in a study of T cells in Graves' hyperthyroidism and ophthalmopathy. TCR beta CDR3 region amplification was performed from RNA transcripts. First-round RT-PCR targeting the TCR CDR3 was performed with the HTBI primer set. TCRdb called the multiplex PCR reads again in MiXCR, with one record for every CDR3 protein. The data contain more than 550,000 distinct CDR3 sequences, approximately 15% of them singletons. Specimen: blood. The receptors derive from a man aged 45-65 years with Graves' hyperthyroidism.

This rearrangement joins TRBV5-1 to TRBJ2-3; a possible D gene is TRBD2 (6 bases). The germline V and J ends were trimmed by 0 bases and 5 bases, with 13 bases remaining between them. Germline CDR1 reads SGHRS; CDR2 reads YFSETQ. The CDR3 extends over 15 amino acids. This CDR3 is CASSLGDGSGDTQYF. The CDR3 DNA sequence: TGCGCCAGCAGCTTGGGGGACGGGAGTGGAGATACGCAGTATTTT. The complete variable domain, with remaining parts taken from reference TRBV5-1 and TRBJ2-3, reads KAGVTQTPRYLIKTRGQQVTLSCSPISGHRSVSWYQQTPGQGLQFLFEYFSETQRNKGNFPGRFSGRQFSNSRSEMNVSTLELGDSALYLCASSLGDGSGDTQYFGPGTRLTVL.

At least ten counts were recorded for this clonotype. This sequence joins TRBV28 and TRBJ2-1; D is unclear. The germline V gene has CDR1 MDHEN and CDR2 SYDVKM. The CDR3 spans 13 residues. The V end was cut by 7 bases, the J end by 3 bases, with 10 bases between. The CDR3 sequence: CASIRSRYNEQFF. As DNA, the CDR3 is TGTGCCAGCATCCGGAGCCGCTACAATGAGCAGTTCTTC.

The chain couples TRBV18 to TRBJ2-3, with D perhaps TRBD1 or TRBD2 (5 bases each). The CDR3 runs to 16 residues. The V end was cut by 5 bases, the J end by 2 bases, with 17 bases between. CDR1 and CDR2 from the germline V gene are KGHSH and LQKENI. The CDR3 sequence: CASSKGTEPFTDTQYF. The CDR3 DNA reads as TGTGCCAGCTCAAAAGGGACGGAGCCTTTCACAGATACGCAGTATTTT.

This clonotype was seen ten or more times. The chain employs TRBV28 and TRBJ2-3; D possibly matches TRBD1 or TRBD2 (5 bases each). The CDR3 loop spans 17 amino acids. V lost 1 base, J lost 3 bases, and 17 bases lay in between. The germline V gene has CDR1 MDHEN and CDR2 SYDVKM. The CDR3 here is CASSLFFLAGRTDTQYF. The DNA for the CDR3 is TGTGCCAGCAGTTTATTTTTTTTAGCAGGGAGAACAGATACGCAGTATTTT.

This clonotype was detected ten times or more. This sequence joins TRBV28 and TRBJ2-7; D is unresolved. Germline V gene lookup returns CDR1 MDHEN and CDR2 SYDVKM. V gave up 5 bases and J gave up 3 bases, with 11 bases separating them. The CDR3 consists of 13 residues. As DNA, the CDR3 is TGTGCCAGCAGTGCCCCGGGTTACTACGAGCAGTACTTC. It yields the protein CASSAPGYYEQYF.

The chain combines TRBV6-1 with TRBJ1-4, with D unresolved. The ends were cut back, 7 bases at V and 0 bases at J, with 9 bases in the middle. The CDR3 length is 14 residues. Germline-derived CDR1 and CDR2 are MNHNS and SASEGT. The chain's CDR3 is CASTPSATNEKLFF. The DNA for the CDR3 is TGTGCCAGCACCCCAAGCGCAACTAATGAAAAACTGTTTTTT.

This clonotype was seen ten or more times. The chain is built from TRBV7-9 and TRBJ2-7; D perhaps matches TRBD1 (5 bases). V was trimmed by 2 bases and J by 4 bases, leaving 15 bases between them. Germline CDR1 reads SEHNR; CDR2 reads FQNEAQ (reference sequence). The CDR3 is made up of 15 amino acids. DNA of the CDR3: TGTGCCAGCAGCTTACATAATGAACAGGAGTACGAGCAGTACTTC. Translated, it gives CASSLHNEQEYEQYF.

This clonotype showed up many times. The genes are TRBV18 and TRBJ1-1, with unresolved D. V gave up 4 bases and J gave up 4 bases, with 19 bases separating them. This CDR3 has 16 residues. Germline CDR1 reads KGHSH; CDR2 reads LQKENI. The CDR3 loop reads CASSLGRGLSATEAFF. DNA of the CDR3: TGTGCCAGCTCACTAGGGCGAGGGTTGTCCGCCACTGAAGCTTTCTTT.

This clonotype occurred a few times. The chain employs TRBV5-1 and TRBJ2-1, with 7 positions matching TRBD1. This CDR3 has 16 amino acids. Germline CDR1 SGHRS, CDR2 YFSETQ. V was pared by 4 bases and J by 4 bases, with 11 bases of the junction left unmatched. DNA of the CDR3: TGCGCCAGCAGCCCGTCCACCCAGGGGGAATACAATGAGCAGTTCTTC. This codes for CASSPSTQGEYNEQFF.

In this sample, this clonotype turned up a few times. This chain joins TRBV19 and TRBJ2-7, with unresolved D. This CDR3 has 15 amino acids. Trimming shortened V by 4 bases and J by 3 bases, and 16 bases separated the two germline ends. CDR1 is LNHDA and CDR2 is SQIVND in the germline V gene (reference sequence). CDR3 loop: CASSNNPEDHYEQYF. The CDR3 DNA follows: TGTGCCAGTAGTAATAATCCGGAAGACCACTACGAGCAGTACTTC.

The rearrangement joins TRBV5-1 to TRBJ1-2; 8 nucleotides agree with TRBD1. CDR3 length: 13 residues. Trimming removed 3 bases from V and 8 bases from J; junction bases left unmatched: 6. CDR1 is SGHRS, CDR2 YFSETQ, per germline. The CDR3 here is CASSSETGVGYTF. The CDR3 DNA reads as TGCGCCAGCAGCTCGGAGACAGGGGTGGGCTACACCTTC.

This clonotype was observed at least ten times. The chain links TRBV14 to TRBJ2-5; possible D gene TRBD2, 5 bases. The CDR3 is 16 amino acids. V dropped 2 bases and J dropped 2 bases, with 15 bases sitting between them. Germline assignment: CDR1 SGHDN and CDR2 FVKESK. The CDR3 nucleotides read TGTGCCAGCAGCCAATGGGGAGCATTCACGCAAGAGACCCAGTACTTC. Translating it yields CASSQWGAFTQETQYF. The full variable domain, with the rest looked up from reference TRBV14 and TRBJ2-5, is EAGVTQFPSHSVIEKGQTVTLRCDPISGHDNLYWYRRVMGKEIKFLLHFVKESKQDESGMPNNRFLAERTGGTYSTLKVQPAELEDSGVYFCASSQWGAFTQETQYFGPGTRLLVL.

The chain recombines TRBV19 with TRBJ1-3; possibly TRBD1 for D (5 bases). The CDR3 extends over 17 amino acids. V lost 5 bases and J lost 2, with 19 bases in between. CDR1 LNHDA and CDR2 SQIVND come from the germline V gene (reference sequence). CDR3 sequence: CASSPRRGESAGNTIYF. The CDR3 nucleotides are TGTGCCAGTAGTCCAAGACGGGGCGAGTCAGCTGGAAACACCATATATTTT.

This clonotype occurred many times. The J gene is TRBJ1-1, the V gene TRBV6-1, with D unclear. Germline lookup yields CDR1 MNHNS and CDR2 SASEGT. V was pared by 6 bases and J by 1 base, with 12 bases between. This CDR3 region has 14 residues. The CDR3 is CASREGGANTEAFF. Written as DNA, the CDR3 is TGTGCCAGCAGGGAGGGAGGCGCGAACACTGAAGCTTTCTTT.

This clonotype was seen at least ten times. This chain uses TRBV2 with TRBJ1-5; no definite D call. Germline V gene lookup returns CDR1 SNHLY and CDR2 FYNNEI. The CDR3 covers 14 residues. The V and J ends lost 1 base and 5 bases respectively, with 9 bases between them. DNA for the CDR3: TGTGCCAGCAGTGAAGTTATGGGTTATCAGCCCCAGCATTTT. It is translated as CASSEVMGYQPQHF.

This clonotype was recorded once. A much larger clone lies a single base off, so this may be a read error. This chain links TRBV5-1 with TRBJ1-5, with D tentatively TRBD1 (6 bases). The CDR3 covers 14 residues. CDR1 and CDR2 (germline): SGHRS, YFSETQ. CDR3 nucleotide sequence: TGCACCAGCAGCTTGGAACAGGGCAGTCAGCCCCAGCATTTT. Protein product: CTSSLEQGSQPQHF.

The CDR3 loop is CSGLVDPVTVEGQETQYF. CDR3 nucleotide sequence: TGCAGCGGTTTGGTCGATCCTGTGACGGTGGAAGGACAAGAGACCCAGTACTTC. This rearrangement joins TRBV29-1 to TRBJ2-5; no clear D gene. This CDR3 spans 18 amino acids. V gave up 7 bases and J gave up 2 bases, with 29 bases separating them. Germline-derived CDR1 and CDR2 are SQVTM and ANQGSEA.

CDR3 coding DNA: TGTGCCAGCAGCTTAGCAGGACAGGGGGCCTCACCCCTCCACTTT. Translation: CASSLAGQGASPLHF. The J gene is TRBJ1-6, the V gene TRBV7-2; 11 nucleotides line up with TRBD1. CDR1 SGHTA and CDR2 FQGNSA come from the germline V gene. CDR3 length equals 15 residues. V lost 0 bases, J lost 10 bases, and 2 bases stayed unmatched.

CDR3 residues: CASSLRAGGWQTQYF. CDR3 nucleotide sequence: TGTGCCAGCAGTTTAAGAGCGGGAGGGTGGCAGACCCAGTACTTC. The chain carries TRBV27 and TRBJ2-5; 10 positions match TRBD2. In germline, CDR1 is MNHEY, CDR2 SMNVEV (reference sequence). This CDR3 region has 15 residues. The junction had 6 bases not matched to a gene; V was cut back by 2 bases and J by 6 bases.

This clonotype came up many times. J is TRBJ2-3 and V is TRBV6-1; D might be TRBD2 (6 bases). Germline-derived CDR1 and CDR2 are MNHNS and SASEGT. The length of the CDR3 is 16 residues. V was clipped by 1 base and J by 6 bases, with 17 bases between them. Here the CDR3 reads CASSEGLARLGDTQYF. CDR3 in DNA: TGTGCCAGCAGTGAAGGGCTAGCGCGATTGGGGGATACGCAGTATTTT.

The J gene is TRBJ1-5, the V gene TRBV19, with a possible D match to TRBD1 (5 bases). Deletions cut 8 bases from V and 6 bases from J, with 14 bases between. The CDR3 sequence is 13 residues long. Germline V lookup: CDR1 LNHDA, CDR2 SQIVND (reference sequence). This CDR3 is CASYTGEGQPQHF. In nucleotides, the CDR3 is TGTGCCAGTTACACAGGAGAAGGTCAGCCCCAGCATTTT.

Many counts were recorded for this clonotype. This chain links TRBV9 with TRBJ2-1; 8 positions match TRBD1. Germline values: CDR1 SGDLS, CDR2 YYNGEE. J gave up 6 bases and V 2 bases, and 10 bases lay outside the gene matches. The CDR3 is 16 amino acids. The CDR3 nucleotides read TGTGCCAGCAGCGTGACAGGGGTGCTAGCGACCAATGAGCAGTTCTTC. It codes for CASSVTGVLATNEQFF.

The chain combines TRBV7-9 with TRBJ2-7; D remains ambiguous. This CDR3 is built from 11 residues. V was cut by 2 bases and J by 5 bases, with 4 bases left in between. Germline V gene sequence: CDR1 SEHNR, CDR2 FQNEAQ (reference sequence). In nucleotides, the CDR3 is TGTGCCAGCAGCTTAAAAAACGAGCAGTACTTC. Protein product: CASSLKNEQYF.

V usage is TRBV11-3 and J usage is TRBJ2-1; maybe TRBD2 (5 bases). Germline V lookup: CDR1 SGHNT, CDR2 YENEEA. The CDR3 is made up of 17 amino acids. Trimming took 1 base from V and 4 from J, leaving 17 bases between them. CDR3 nucleotide sequence: TGTGCCAGCAGCTTAGCGACGGTCTTCGGGGAATACAATGAGCAGTTCTTC. Translation gives CASSLATVFGEYNEQFF.

The V and J genes are TRBV27 and TRBJ1-2; TRBD1 matches 10 bases. CDR1 and CDR2 (germline): MNHEY, SMNVEV (reference sequence). The V segment lost 5 bases and the J segment 6 bases; nucleotides outside the gene matches: 12. The CDR3 runs 16 residues. CDR3 sequence (DNA): TGTGCCAGCAGTACCTCCGGGACAGGGGTTTCTAATGGCTACACCTTC. The encoded protein is CASSTSGTGVSNGYTF.